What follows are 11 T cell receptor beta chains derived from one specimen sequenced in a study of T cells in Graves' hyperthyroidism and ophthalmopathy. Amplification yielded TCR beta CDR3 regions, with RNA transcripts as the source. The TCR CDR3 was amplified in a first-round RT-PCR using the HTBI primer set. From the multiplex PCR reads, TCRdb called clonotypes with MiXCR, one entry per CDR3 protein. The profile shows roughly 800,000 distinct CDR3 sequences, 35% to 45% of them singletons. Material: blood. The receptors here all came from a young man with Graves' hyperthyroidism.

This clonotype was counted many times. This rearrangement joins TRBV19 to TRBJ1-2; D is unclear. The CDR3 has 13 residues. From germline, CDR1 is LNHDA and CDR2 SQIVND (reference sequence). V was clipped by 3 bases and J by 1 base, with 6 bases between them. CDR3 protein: CASSIGINYGYTF. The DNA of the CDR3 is TGTGCCAGTAGTATCGGGATTAACTATGGCTACACCTTC.

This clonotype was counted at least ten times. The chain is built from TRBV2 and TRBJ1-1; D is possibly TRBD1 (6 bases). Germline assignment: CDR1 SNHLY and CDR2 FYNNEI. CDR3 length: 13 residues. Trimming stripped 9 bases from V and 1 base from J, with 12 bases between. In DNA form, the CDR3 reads TGTGCCAGTACAGGGAGGTGGAACACTGAAGCTTTCTTT. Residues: CASTGRWNTEAFF.

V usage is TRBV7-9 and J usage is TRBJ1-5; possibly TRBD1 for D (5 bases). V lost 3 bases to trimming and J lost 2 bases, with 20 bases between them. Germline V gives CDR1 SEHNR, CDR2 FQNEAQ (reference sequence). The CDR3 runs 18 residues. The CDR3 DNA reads TGTGCCAGCAGCTTTTACCGGGGACTGGGGATTGGCAATCAGCCCCAGCATTTT. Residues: CASSFYRGLGIGNQPQHF.

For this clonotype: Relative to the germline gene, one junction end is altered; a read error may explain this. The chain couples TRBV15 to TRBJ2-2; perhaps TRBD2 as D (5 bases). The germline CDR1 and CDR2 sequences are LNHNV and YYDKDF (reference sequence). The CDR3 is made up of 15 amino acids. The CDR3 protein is CATSGRGMNTGELFF. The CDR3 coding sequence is TGTGCCACCAGCGGACGGGGAATGAACACTGGGGAGCTGTTTTTT.

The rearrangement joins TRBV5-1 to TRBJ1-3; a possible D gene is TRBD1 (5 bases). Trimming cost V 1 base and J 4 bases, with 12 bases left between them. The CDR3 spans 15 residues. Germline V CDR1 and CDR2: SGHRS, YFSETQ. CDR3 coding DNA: TGCGCCAGCAGCTTGCAGGGACCTTCGGGAAACACCATATATTTT. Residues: CASSLQGPSGNTIYF.

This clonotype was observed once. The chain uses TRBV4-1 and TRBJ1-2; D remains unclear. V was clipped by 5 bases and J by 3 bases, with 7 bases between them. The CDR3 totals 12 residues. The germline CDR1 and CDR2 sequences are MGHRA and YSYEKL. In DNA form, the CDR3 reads TGCGCCAGCAGCTGCGGGGACTATGGCTACACCTTC. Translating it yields CASSCGDYGYTF.

The DNA of the CDR3 is TGCAGCGTTGGGGGGGGGAAACCCTCTTTTTTT. Amino acids: CSVGGGKPSFF. The chain has TRBV29-1 and TRBJ1-4; tentatively, D is TRBD1 (5 bases). The CDR3 length is 11 residues. V was shortened by 4 bases and J by 17 bases, with 17 bases between the two germline ends. From germline, CDR1 is SQVTM and CDR2 ANQGSEA.

CDR3 in DNA: TGTGCTAGTGGTTTGCCACAAGGACAGTTCAAGGGCTACACCTTC. As protein: CASGLPQGQFKGYTF. The V call is TRBV12-5, the J call TRBJ1-2; D perhaps matches TRBD1 (6 bases). V lost 2 bases to trimming and J lost 8 bases, with 18 bases between them. CDR3 length: 15 residues. Germline CDR1 is LGHNT and CDR2 is FRNRAP.

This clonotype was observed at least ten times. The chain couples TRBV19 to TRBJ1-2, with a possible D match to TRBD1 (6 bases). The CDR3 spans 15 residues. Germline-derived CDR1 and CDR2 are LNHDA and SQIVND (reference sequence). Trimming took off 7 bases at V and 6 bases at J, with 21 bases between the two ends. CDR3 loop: CASTPRQAPSDGYTF. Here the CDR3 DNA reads TGTGCCAGTACTCCGAGACAGGCTCCCAGTGATGGCTACACCTTC.

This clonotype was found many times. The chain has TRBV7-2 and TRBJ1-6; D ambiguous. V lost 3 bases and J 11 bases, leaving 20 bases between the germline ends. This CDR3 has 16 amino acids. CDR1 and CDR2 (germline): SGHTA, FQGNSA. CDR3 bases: TGTGCCAGCAGCTTCGGGATGGGCGGAGTACGGACACCCCTCCACTTT. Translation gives CASSFGMGGVRTPLHF.

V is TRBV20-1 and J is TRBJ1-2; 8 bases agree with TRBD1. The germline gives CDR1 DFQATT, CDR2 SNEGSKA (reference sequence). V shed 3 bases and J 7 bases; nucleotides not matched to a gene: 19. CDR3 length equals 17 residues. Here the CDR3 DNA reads TGCAGTGCTAGTGGGGGGACAGGACCAATCTCTAAGGGTGGCTACACCTTC. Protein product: CSASGGTGPISKGGYTF.